The 18 T cell receptor beta chains in this list originate from one sample, sequenced in a study of cytomegalovirus exposure and HLA in healthy donors. Measured with immunoSEQ multiplex PCR; TCRdb has only the in-frame clones, and not every one. The repertoire holds some 130,000 clones, with more than 70% as singletons. The specimen was PBMCs. These TCRs come from a man aged 30 to 39 in good health and CMV-seronegative.

The V and J genes are TRBV7-9 and TRBJ2-1; TRBD2 is a possible D gene (5 bases). Germline V gene sequence: CDR1 SEHNR, CDR2 FQNEAQ (reference sequence). Trimming pared 7 bases from V and 0 bases from J, leaving 16 bases between. The CDR3 sequence is 16 residues long. CDR3 nucleotide sequence: TGTGCCAGCACGCACGGTACGGGAAGCTCCTACAATGAGCAGTTCTTC. Amino acid sequence: CASTHGTGSSYNEQFF.

This rearrangement joins TRBV6-1 to TRBJ2-2; D possibly corresponds to TRBD2 (5 bases). Trimming shortened V by 9 bases and J by 3 bases, and 17 bases separated the two germline ends. Germline assignment: CDR1 MNHNS and CDR2 SASEGT. This CDR3 contains 15 residues. In DNA form, the CDR3 reads TGTGCCAGTAAACCCGGGGATAGGGACACCGGGGAGCTGTTTTTT. Its translation: CASKPGDRDTGELFF.

The V gene is TRBV7-9, the J gene TRBJ1-2; 7 bases align to TRBD1. The CDR3 is made up of 15 amino acids. The germline gives CDR1 SEHNR, CDR2 FQNEAQ (reference sequence). V dropped 4 bases and J dropped 4; count of bases not matched to a gene: 9. For the CDR3, the DNA is TGTGCCAGCAGCTACTACAGGGGAACCTCCTATGGCTACACCTTC. Translating gives CASSYYRGTSYGYTF.

The gene calls are TRBV10-3 and TRBJ2-7; 9 bases are a match to TRBD2. Germline CDR1 and CDR2: ENHRY and SYGVKD. This CDR3 spans 15 amino acids. The V and J ends lost 1 base and 5 bases, in that order; junction bases with no gene match: 6. Here the CDR3 reads CAISELSSGENEQYF. CDR3 DNA sequence: TGTGCCATCAGTGAGTTATCTAGCGGGGAAAACGAGCAGTACTTC.

J is TRBJ1-5 and V is TRBV25-1; tentative D call: TRBD1 (5 bases). The CDR3 is made up of 15 amino acids. Germline CDR1 is MGHDK and CDR2 is SYGVNS. V gave up 2 bases and J gave up 6 bases, with 14 bases separating them. CDR3 sequence reads: CASSEKGFDSQPQHF. CDR3 coding DNA: TGTGCCAGCAGTGAAAAAGGGTTTGACAGTCAGCCCCAGCATTTT.

The chain carries TRBV19 and TRBJ2-7; possible D gene TRBD2, 5 bases. Germline values: CDR1 LNHDA, CDR2 SQIVND (reference sequence). This CDR3 comprises 16 residues. Deletions cut 7 bases from V and 5 bases from J, with 24 bases between. The CDR3: CASTRAPGRATNEQYF. The DNA for the CDR3 is TGTGCCAGTACGCGGGCCCCCGGTAGGGCCACTAACGAGCAGTACTTC.

The gene calls are TRBV19 and TRBJ1-4; possibly TRBD1 for D (5 bases). In germline, CDR1 is LNHDA, CDR2 SQIVND (reference sequence). V was trimmed by 7 bases and J by 7 bases, leaving 13 bases between them. CDR3 length equals 13 residues. The CDR3 sequence is CASKTAESEKLFF. CDR3 nucleotide sequence: TGTGCCAGTAAGACAGCCGAGAGTGAAAAACTGTTTTTT.

The J gene is TRBJ1-1, the V gene TRBV14; possible D gene TRBD1, 5 bases. With 6 bases removed from V and 3 bases from J, the gap between germline ends came to 17 bases. Germline CDR1 SGHDN, CDR2 FVKESK. The CDR3 spans 15 residues. CDR3 coding DNA: TGTGCCAGCAGACGAGAAACAGGCCCTTACACTGAAGCTTTCTTT. Protein sequence: CASRRETGPYTEAFF.

This rearrangement joins TRBV7-7 to TRBJ2-5, with 8 bases identical to TRBD1. The CDR3 consists of 13 residues. Germline V gene data show CDR1 as SSHAT and CDR2 as FNYEAQ (reference sequence). V lost 1 base, J lost 7 bases, and 2 bases stayed unmatched. CDR3 sequence reads: CASSLGTGWTQYF. Written as DNA, the CDR3 is TGTGCCAGCAGCTTAGGGACAGGGTGGACCCAGTACTTC.

V is TRBV5-4 and J is TRBJ1-4; D is uncertain. This CDR3 has 15 amino acids. Germline CDR1 reads SGHNT; CDR2 reads YYREEE (reference sequence). Trimming stripped 1 base from V and 8 bases from J, with 15 bases between. In DNA form, the CDR3 reads TGTGCCAGCAGCTTGAGTGGGAGGGAGAGGGAAAAACTGTTTTTT. Translation gives CASSLSGREREKLFF.

The chain recombines TRBV5-4 with TRBJ2-7; TRBD1 matches 10 bases. V lost 4 bases, J lost 2 bases, and 3 bases stayed unmatched. CDR1 SGHNT and CDR2 YYREEE come from the germline V gene (reference sequence). CDR3 length equals 14 residues. CDR3 residues: CASSGGQGTYEQYF. DNA for the CDR3: TGTGCCAGCAGCGGGGGACAGGGGACCTACGAGCAGTACTTC. Variable domain in full (rest from reference TRBV5-4 and TRBJ2-7): ETGVTQSPTHLIKTRGQQVTLRCSSQSGHNTVSWYQQALGQGPQFIFQYYREEENGRGNFPPRFSGLQFPNYSSELNVNALELDDSALYLCASSGGQGTYEQYFGPGTRLTVT.

The CDR3 nucleotides read TGTGCCAGCAGTGAATATTTTCAGGGGGGCACTGAAGCTTTCTTT. It translates to CASSEYFQGGTEAFF. The chain couples TRBV25-1 to TRBJ1-1, with 7 nucleotides matching TRBD1. CDR3 length equals 15 residues. CDR1 is MGHDK and CDR2 is SYGVNS in the germline V gene. V was clipped by 0 bases and J by 4 bases; unmatched bases: 5.

On this clone itself: The sample holds other DNA sequences that translate to the same CDR3. This sequence joins TRBV29-1 and TRBJ2-1, with D possibly matching TRBD2 (6 bases). This CDR3 has 13 amino acids. V shed 5 bases and J shed 1 base, with 9 bases lying between them. Germline assignment: CDR1 SQVTM and CDR2 ANQGSEA. The CDR3 protein is CSVLRGSYNEQFF. In DNA form, the CDR3 reads TGCAGCGTTTTACGGGGGTCCTACAATGAGCAGTTCTTC.

This chain connects TRBV5-6 to TRBJ1-2; 10 nucleotides align to TRBD1. Germline V lookup: CDR1 SGHDT, CDR2 YYEEEE. The CDR3 spans 19 residues. After removal of 7 bases from V and 3 bases from J, the junction contained 21 bases not matched to a gene. CDR3 in DNA: TGTGCCAGCGTACACCTCGGCGCCGGTCGGGACAGGGGACACTATGGCTACACCTTC. This translates into CASVHLGAGRDRGHYGYTF.

V gene TRBV18 combines with J gene TRBJ2-1; D not resolved. CDR1 is KGHSH, CDR2 LQKENI, per germline. This CDR3 spans 16 amino acids. The V and J ends lost 5 bases and 2 bases respectively, with 16 bases between them. The CDR3 loop is CASSGYEANPYNEQFF. Here the CDR3 DNA reads TGTGCCAGCTCAGGATACGAGGCAAACCCCTACAATGAGCAGTTCTTC.

V gene TRBV2 combines with J gene TRBJ1-2, with 10 positions matching TRBD1. The CDR3 is 13 amino acids. Trimming cost V 6 bases and J 8 bases; bases outside gene matches: 6. Germline V gene sequence: CDR1 SNHLY, CDR2 FYNNEI. The CDR3 bases are TGTGCCAGCAGAGACAGGGGGCAATGGGGCTACACCTTC. Its protein product is CASRDRGQWGYTF.

This chain joins TRBV5-1 and TRBJ2-1; tentative D call: TRBD2 (5 bases). V was pared by 3 bases and J by 2 bases, with 12 bases between. There are 15 residues in the CDR3. Germline loops: CDR1 SGHRS, CDR2 YFSETQ. The CDR3 sequence: CASSSTPGTYNEQFF. CDR3 sequence (DNA): TGCGCCAGCAGCTCCACACCGGGGACCTACAATGAGCAGTTCTTC. Based on the CDR3 plus reference TRBV5-1 and TRBJ2-1, the full variable domain is KAGVTQTPRYLIKTRGQQVTLSCSPISGHRSVSWYQQTPGQGLQFLFEYFSETQRNKGNFPGRFSGRQFSNSRSEMNVSTLELGDSALYLCASSSTPGTYNEQFFGPGTRLTVL.

The rearrangement links TRBV30 to TRBJ2-3; 7 nucleotides agree with TRBD2. The CDR3 runs 15 residues. The V gene's germline CDR1 is GTSNPN and CDR2 SVGIG (reference sequence). The junction had 11 bases not matched to a gene; V was cut back by 4 bases and J by 4 bases. This CDR3 reads CAWTPTGGEADTQYF. DNA for the CDR3: TGTGCCTGGACCCCTACGGGAGGAGAGGCAGATACGCAGTATTTT.